These 32 T cell receptor beta chains share one sample of origin, sequenced in a study of radiotherapy plus CTLA-4 blockade in lung cancer. Assay: immunoSEQ multiplex PCR; the TCRdb copy retains only in-frame clones and omits some. The table has 55,000 to 80,000 clones, 80% to 90% seen once. Sample: peripheral blood, taken from a patient treated with radiotherapy plus ipilimumab. Receptor source: a human donor with non-small cell lung cancer that progressed on radiotherapy plus ipilimumab.

The V and J genes are TRBV9 and TRBJ2-7; D is perhaps TRBD2 (5 bases). There are 15 residues in the CDR3. Germline V gives CDR1 SGDLS, CDR2 YYNGEE. Trimming pared 4 bases from V and 2 bases from J, leaving 16 bases between. The CDR3: CASSPRLTTTYEQYF. The CDR3 DNA follows: TGTGCCAGCAGCCCGCGACTAACCACTACCTACGAGCAGTACTTC.

V usage is TRBV27 and J usage is TRBJ2-1; the match to TRBD2 covers 12 bases. Germline V lookup: CDR1 MNHEY, CDR2 SMNVEV (reference sequence). V trimming: 8 bases; J trimming: 2 bases; junction bases outside the gene matches: 7. The CDR3 has 16 residues. The CDR3, as DNA: TGTGCCAGCCTGGCCCTAGCGGGAGGGCCCTACAATGAGCAGTTCTTC. Translation: CASLALAGGPYNEQFF.

This chain joins TRBV27 and TRBJ2-5; D remains ambiguous. Trimming cost V 5 bases and J 2 bases, with 9 bases left between them. CDR3 length: 13 amino acids. Looked up from germline, CDR1 is MNHEY and CDR2 is SMNVEV (reference sequence). The CDR3 DNA reads TGTGCCAGCAGTCTCCTCGGACAAGAGACCCAGTACTTC. This gives the protein CASSLLGQETQYF.

The rearrangement joins TRBV6-6 to TRBJ1-2; 9 nucleotides line up with TRBD1. This CDR3 comprises 13 residues. With 5 bases clipped from V and 4 bases from J, the junction kept 2 bases outside the gene matches. Per the germline V gene, CDR1 is MNHNY and CDR2 is SVGAGI (reference sequence). The CDR3: CASSGDRAYGYTF. In DNA form, the CDR3 reads TGTGCCAGCAGTGGGGACAGGGCCTATGGCTACACCTTC.

This clone was recorded once. The chain is built from TRBV15 and TRBJ1-5; the D gene is possibly TRBD1 (5 bases). The CDR3 loop spans 14 amino acids. The V end lost 3 bases, the J end lost 5 bases, and 11 bases lay between the germline ends. Looked up from germline, CDR1 is LNHNV and CDR2 is YYDKDF (reference sequence). In DNA form, the CDR3 reads TGTGCCACCAGCAGCCGGGACCGGGATCAGCCCCAGCATTTT. It translates to CATSSRDRDQPQHF.

The chain employs TRBV10-3 and TRBJ1-2; a weak D match, TRBD1 (6 bases). The length of the CDR3 is 18 residues. Germline V lookup: CDR1 ENHRY, CDR2 SYGVKD. Between the trimmed V and J ends, which lost 0 bases and 8 bases, there was a span of 25 bases. CDR3 in amino acids: CAISESTSGSSGARGYTF. The CDR3 coding sequence is TGTGCCATCAGTGAGTCAACCTCGGGTTCGTCAGGGGCTCGGGGCTACACCTTC.

The CDR3 loop is CASSILAGWPGELFF. The CDR3 DNA reads TGTGCCAGCAGCATACTAGCGGGATGGCCCGGGGAGCTGTTTTTT. The V call is TRBV6-1, the J call TRBJ2-2; 10 nucleotides agree with TRBD2. The CDR3 length is 15 residues. The J segment lost 6 bases and the V segment lost 6 bases, leaving 7 bases of the junction unmatched. Germline CDR1 is MNHNS and CDR2 is SASEGT.

This clone has a single count. V and J are TRBV2 and TRBJ2-7; D remains ambiguous. V dropped 8 bases and J dropped 2 bases, with 7 bases sitting between them. CDR3 length equals 11 residues. Per germline, CDR1 SNHLY and CDR2 FYNNEI. The CDR3 coding sequence is TGTGCCAGCGCCTGGGCCTACGAGCAGTACGTC. Its translation is CASAWAYEQYV.

This chain joins TRBV6-5 and TRBJ2-1; 11 bases line up with TRBD2. The CDR3 has 15 amino acids. Looked up from germline, CDR1 is MNHEY and CDR2 is SVGAGI. The V segment lost 2 bases and the J segment 8 bases; nucleotides outside the gene matches: 5. As DNA, the CDR3 is TGTGCCAGCAGTTACGGGCTAGCGGGAGGAGATGAGCAGTTCTTC. Amino acids: CASSYGLAGGDEQFF.

The chain uses TRBV28 and TRBJ1-4, with TRBD1 identical over 7 bases. V lost 5 bases to trimming and J lost 5 bases; unmatched junction nucleotides: 14. Per the germline V gene, CDR1 is MDHEN and CDR2 is SYDVKM. This CDR3 contains 17 residues. In DNA, the CDR3 is TGTGCCAGCAGTGGGCCACCCCAGACAGGGCGAAATGAAAAACTGTTTTTT. Translated: CASSGPPQTGRNEKLFF.

The chain combines TRBV30 with TRBJ2-1, with TRBD2 matching 8 bases. The ends lost 0 bases at V and 8 bases at J; junction bases unmatched: 6. This CDR3 is 14 amino acids long. Germline assignment: CDR1 GTSNPN and CDR2 SVGIG (reference sequence). As DNA, the CDR3 is TGTGCCTGGAGTGTACCCGGGACTAGAGATGAGCAGTTCTTC. The encoded protein is CAWSVPGTRDEQFF.

The chain links TRBV28 to TRBJ1-2; D is uncertain. The CDR3 consists of 14 residues. CDR1 and CDR2 from the germline V gene are MDHEN and SYDVKM. Trimming pared 6 bases from V and 0 bases from J, leaving 11 bases between. The CDR3 loop is CASSKSEANYGYTF. In nucleotides, the CDR3 is TGTGCCAGCAGCAAGAGCGAAGCTAACTATGGCTACACCTTC.

The chain combines TRBV5-1 with TRBJ2-7, with 13 bases identical to TRBD2. With V trimmed by 4 bases and J by 5 bases, 3 bases remained unmatched. This CDR3 comprises 14 residues. Germline CDR1 SGHRS, CDR2 YFSETQ. The CDR3: CASSRTSGSDEQYV. The CDR3 region has the DNA TGCGCCAGCAGCCGGACTAGCGGGAGCGACGAGCAGTACGTC.

The V and J genes are TRBV19 and TRBJ2-2; D is ambiguous. Germline CDR1 reads LNHDA; CDR2 reads SQIVND (reference sequence). Trimming shortened V by 3 bases and J by 5 bases, and 7 bases separated the two germline ends. The CDR3 covers 13 residues. DNA of the CDR3: TGTGCCAGTAGTATTAAGGGAACCGGGGAGCTGTTTTTT. Translation gives CASSIKGTGELFF.

The CDR3 spells CASSLRVGISNQPQHF. The CDR3 DNA sequence: TGTGCCAGCAGCCTACGTGTAGGGATATCCAATCAGCCCCAGCATTTT. The rearrangement joins TRBV11-3 to TRBJ1-5; D gene uncertain. This CDR3 region has 16 residues. Germline loops: CDR1 SGHNT, CDR2 YENEEA. V was clipped by 5 bases and J by 3 bases, with 17 bases between them.

V and J are TRBV27 and TRBJ1-3, with D possibly TRBD1 on 6 matching bases. The V and J ends lost 2 bases and 3 bases respectively, with 17 bases between them. The length of the CDR3 is 17 residues. Germline CDR1 reads MNHEY; CDR2 reads SMNVEV (reference sequence). This chain's CDR3 is CASSLRQGLGGGNTIYF. The DNA of the CDR3 is TGTGCCAGCAGTTTACGGCAGGGGTTAGGGGGTGGAAACACCATATATTTT.

V usage is TRBV2 and J usage is TRBJ2-4, with 7 bases identical to TRBD1. Losses at the gene ends were 7 bases for V and 0 bases for J; bases not matched to a gene: 9. Germline CDR1 reads SNHLY; CDR2 reads FYNNEI. This CDR3 region has 16 residues. CDR3 nucleotide sequence: TGTGCCAGCATCAACGGGACAGTCCTAGCCAAAAACATTCAGTACTTC. Amino acid sequence: CASINGTVLAKNIQYF.

This clone was observed once. The chain joins TRBV5-4 to TRBJ2-2, with 7 bases matching TRBD1. The germline V gene encodes CDR1 SGHNT and CDR2 YYREEE (reference sequence). The CDR3 length is 16 residues. V trimming: 0 bases; J trimming: 0 bases; junction bases outside the gene matches: 2. The CDR3 coding sequence is TGTGCCAGCAGCTTGGGAACAGGGGCGAACACCGGGGAGCTGTTTTTT. Translating it yields CASSLGTGANTGELFF.

Turning to this clone: Mismatch with germline at one junction end may stem from a read error. The J gene is TRBJ2-2, the V gene TRBV7-7, with TRBD1 matching over 11 bases. The CDR3 runs 14 residues. The germline CDR1 and CDR2 sequences are SSHAT and FNYEAQ (reference sequence). DNA for the CDR3: TGTGCTAGCAGCCGGGGACAGGGGGCCGGGGAGCTGTTTTTT. It yields the protein CASSRGQGAGELFF.

This sequence joins TRBV10-1 and TRBJ2-1, with 10 bases fitting TRBD1. V shed 6 bases, J shed 5 bases, and the junction held 7 bases outside the gene matches. CDR1 is WNHNN, CDR2 SYGVQD, per germline (reference sequence). The CDR3 loop spans 15 amino acids. This chain's CDR3 is CASSKGQGINNEQFF. The CDR3 bases are TGCGCCAGCAGCAAGGGACAGGGGATTAACAATGAGCAGTTCTTC.

The chain uses TRBV19 and TRBJ1-5; D gene uncertain. V lost 6 bases and J lost 5, with 11 bases in between. The CDR3 length is 13 residues. Per germline, CDR1 LNHDA and CDR2 SQIVND (reference sequence). The CDR3 region has the DNA TGTGCCAGTAGGGGCAGGTTCTATCAGCCCCAGCATTTT. Amino acid sequence: CASRGRFYQPQHF.

The chain recombines TRBV9 with TRBJ2-3; D tentatively fits TRBD1 or TRBD2 (6 bases each). Trimming pared 4 bases from V and 3 bases from J, leaving 12 bases between. CDR3 length equals 14 residues. CDR1 SGDLS and CDR2 YYNGEE come from the germline V gene. The CDR3 is CASSQGGLTDTQYF. In DNA, the CDR3 is TGTGCCAGCAGCCAAGGGGGGCTTACAGATACGCAGTATTTT. The full variable domain, rest sourced from reference TRBV9 and TRBJ2-3, is DSGVTQTPKHLITATGQRVTLRCSPRSGDLSVYWYQQSLDQGLQFLIQYYNGEERAKGNILERFSAQQFPDLHSELNLSSLELGDSALYFCASSQGGLTDTQYFGPGTRLTVL.

This chain uses TRBV5-6 with TRBJ2-1; D is possibly TRBD1 (5 bases). Deletions cut 10 bases from V and 0 bases from J, with 11 bases between. The CDR3 spans 13 residues. Germline V gives CDR1 SGHDT, CDR2 YYEEEE. This chain's CDR3 is CAGHKSSYNEQFF. CDR3 sequence (DNA): TGTGCCGGACACAAAAGCTCCTACAATGAGCAGTTCTTC.

The chain uses TRBV5-1 and TRBJ2-1; 10 nucleotides match TRBD2. Germline V lookup: CDR1 SGHRS, CDR2 YFSETQ. CDR3 length equals 15 residues. Germline trimming cut 6 bases from V and 4 bases from J; bases unmatched to any gene: 7. In DNA, the CDR3 is TGCGCCAGCAACACCGGGACTAGCGTTTACAATGAGCAGTTCTTC. Its protein is CASNTGTSVYNEQFF.

This chain uses TRBV28 with TRBJ2-5, with D perhaps matching TRBD1 (6 bases). V shed 2 bases and J shed 1 base, with 8 bases lying between them. Germline values: CDR1 MDHEN, CDR2 SYDVKM. The CDR3 consists of 14 residues. The CDR3 coding sequence is TGTGCCAGCAGTTTAGGGGGCGGCCAAGAGACCCAGTACTTC. Protein sequence: CASSLGGGQETQYF. Complete variable domain (other parts from reference TRBV28 and TRBJ2-5): DVKVTQSSRYLVKRTGEKVFLECVQDMDHENMFWYRQDPGLGLRLIYFSYDVKMKEKGDIPEGYSVSREKKERFSLILESASTNQTSMYLCASSLGGGQETQYFGPGTRLLVL.

This clone was detected only once. The J gene is TRBJ2-7, the V gene TRBV30; possibly TRBD2 for D (7 bases). Trimming took 2 bases from V and 6 from J, leaving 14 bases between them. This CDR3 contains 13 residues. CDR1 is GTSNPN, CDR2 SVGIG, per germline (reference sequence). The CDR3 loop reads CAWSKQGGGEQYV. The CDR3 DNA follows: TGTGCCTGGAGTAAACAGGGAGGGGGCGAGCAGTACGTC.

The chain joins TRBV9 to TRBJ2-2; possibly TRBD2 for D (5 bases). Trimming took off 7 bases at V and 2 bases at J, with 15 bases between the two ends. The CDR3 is 15 amino acids. Germline V lookup: CDR1 SGDLS, CDR2 YYNGEE. The chain's CDR3 is CASSLRAANTGELFF. The DNA of the CDR3 is TGTGCCAGCTCCCTCAGAGCGGCCAACACCGGGGAGCTGTTTTTT.

The chain uses TRBV25-1 and TRBJ2-2; 9 nucleotides match TRBD2. This CDR3 is built from 16 residues. The germline gives CDR1 MGHDK, CDR2 SYGVNS. The V segment lost 3 bases and the J segment 5 bases; nucleotides outside the gene matches: 7. The CDR3 DNA is TGTGCCAGCAGTGAGATAGCGGGAGTAAGAACCGGGGAGCTGTTTTTT. This gives the protein CASSEIAGVRTGELFF.

The CDR3 here is CASSLGRGDYEQYF. The CDR3 nucleotides are TGTGCCAGCAGCTTAGGCCGGGGGGACTACGAGCAGTACTTC. The J gene is TRBJ2-7, the V gene TRBV7-8; 7 nucleotides line up with TRBD2. Germline values: CDR1 SGHVS, CDR2 FQNEAQ. V gave up 1 base and J gave up 3 bases; unmatched junction bases: 3. The CDR3 contains 14 residues.

The chain joins TRBV11-2 to TRBJ2-5, with 11 positions matching TRBD2. V was pared by 5 bases and J by 1 base, with 6 bases of the junction left unmatched. The CDR3 spans 16 residues. In germline, CDR1 is SGHAT, CDR2 FQNNGV. In DNA form, the CDR3 reads TGTGCCAGCAGCCTCGGACTAGCGGGTCCCCAAGAGACCCAGTACTTC. It is translated as CASSLGLAGPQETQYF.

The chain couples TRBV7-3 to TRBJ2-1; 8 nucleotides agree with TRBD1. CDR3 length: 14 amino acids. The germline gives CDR1 SGHTA, CDR2 FQGTGA. V lost 5 bases, J lost 9 bases, and 9 bases stayed unmatched. CDR3 in amino acids: CASSPDRVSGEQFF. The CDR3 DNA reads as TGTGCCAGCAGCCCGGACAGGGTTAGTGGTGAGCAGTTCTTC.

V and J are TRBV30 and TRBJ2-5; tentative D call: TRBD1 (6 bases). With the DNA end fitting TRBJ2-7 better, the J assignment may be wrong. CDR1 and CDR2 from the germline V gene are GTSNPN and SVGIG (reference sequence). The CDR3 consists of 13 residues. CDR3 sequence: CAWSRGEGYEQYF. DNA for the CDR3: TGTGCCTGGAGCAGGGGAGAAGGATACGAGCAGTACTTC.